Each of the 10 T cell receptor beta chains below was sequenced from the same sample in a study of tissue T cells after allogeneic stem cell transplantation. Only in-frame clones appear in the TCRdb table, and some are missing; sequencing was by immunoSEQ multiplex PCR. The sample carries roughly 4,000 clones, approximately 50% recorded once. The time point was: mouse harvest day 7 after allogeneic transplant. Mouse grafts combined 10^7 T-cell-depleted bone marrow cells with 10^6 splenic CD5+ T cells. The sequencing input was gut tissue. These receptors all stem from a female BALB/c mouse given C57BL/6 T cells with graft-versus-host disease after an allogeneic hematopoietic cell transplant.

In its sample, this clone is large. Here the gene names and germline are mouse. Read data end 1 residue before the CDR3 end; the end is taken from the germline J gene. This chain connects TRBV13-1 to TRBJ1-3; 8 bases are shared with TRBD1. Germline CDR1 reads NSHNY; CDR2 reads SYGAGN. This CDR3 has 13 amino acids. The J segment lost 3 bases and the V segment lost 5 bases, leaving 1 base of the junction unmatched. CDR3 DNA (partial): TGTGCCAGCAGGGACAGGGATGGAAATACGCTCTAT. Translating it yields CASRDRDGNTLY. In full, the CDR3 reads CASRDRDGNTLYF.

Note on this clone: Here the gene names and germline are mouse. The read halts 1 residue ahead of the CDR3 end, with the missing end drawn from the germline J gene. This sample also contains other DNA sequences that code for the same CDR3. V is TRBV12-1 and J is TRBJ2-7, with a tentative D call TRBD2 (6 bases). The germline gives CDR1 SGHSN, CDR2 HYEKVE. V lost 1 base, J lost 6 bases, and 9 bases lay in between. This CDR3 region has 12 residues. Here the CDR3 reads CASSLGGGEQYF. The covered CDR3 bases are TGTGCCAGCTCTCTGGGGGGAGGTGAACAGTAC.

This clone counts as large (0.1 to 1%). The genes and germline here are from mouse. Read coverage stops 1 residue before the CDR3 terminus; the germline J gene supplies the remainder. The chain couples TRBV2 to TRBJ1-5; possible D gene TRBD1, 5 bases. The CDR3 sequence is 15 residues long. The germline V and J ends were trimmed by 0 bases and 6 bases, with 12 bases remaining between them. CDR1 and CDR2 (germline): LGHNA, YSYQKL. CDR3 DNA (partial): TGTGCCAGCAGCCAAGATCTGGCGGACATCCAGGCTCCGCTT. This codes for CASSQDLADIQAPL. The entire CDR3 protein is CASSQDLADIQAPLF. The full variable domain, rest sourced from reference TRBV2 and TRBJ1-5, is DPKIIQKPKYLVAVTGSEKILICEQYLGHNAMYWYRQSAKKPLEFMFSYSYQKLMDNQTASSRFQPQSSKKNHLDLQITALKPDDSATYFCASSQDLADIQAPLFGEGTRLSVL.

This clone turned up a few times. The genes are named according to mouse. From the germline J gene comes the end of the CDR3, since the read stops 1 residue before it. The V gene is TRBV12-1, the J gene TRBJ1-1; unclear D gene. The CDR3 is 12 residues long. In germline, CDR1 is SGHSN, CDR2 HYEKVE. V was trimmed by 2 bases and J by 3 bases, leaving 6 bases between them. The sequenced CDR3 bases are TGTGCCAGCTCTCGCGGGGACACAGAAGTCTTC. Encoded protein: CASSRGDTEVF. In full, the CDR3 reads CASSRGDTEVFF.

This clone appeared a few times. The listed genes are named as in mouse. The read ends 1 residue shy of where the CDR3 ends; the end is completed using the germline J gene. This chain links TRBV26 with TRBJ2-3; no firm D call. Germline-derived CDR1 and CDR2 are KGHPV and FQNQEV (reference sequence). V lost 4 bases and J lost 1, with 6 bases in between. The length of the CDR3 is 13 residues. The sequenced CDR3 bases are TGTGCCAGCAGTCCCCAGGGTGCAGAAACGCTGTAT. Protein sequence: CASSPQGAETLY. The whole CDR3 protein is CASSPQGAETLYF.

Comment on this clone: All gene names here are mouse names. The read stops 1 residue short of the end of the CDR3; the missing end is completed from the germline J gene. This chain links TRBV16 with TRBJ2-7; a weak D match, TRBD1 (6 bases). The CDR3 has 13 residues. Germline-derived CDR1 and CDR2 are SGHSA and FRNQAP. Trimming left V 2 bases short and J 6 bases short, with 11 bases between. Partial CDR3 DNA: TGTGCAAGCAGCTTAACAGGGAGGTCTGAACAGTAC. Its protein product is CASSLTGRSEQY. In full, the CDR3 is CASSLTGRSEQYF.

This clone was counted only a few times. Mouse gene names apply. The read halts 1 residue ahead of the CDR3 end, with the missing end drawn from the germline J gene. The V call is TRBV1, the J call TRBJ1-4; tentative D call: TRBD1 (6 bases). Germline lookup yields CDR1 NSQYPW and CDR2 LRSPGD (reference sequence). The CDR3 spans 16 residues. V lost 2 bases and J lost 0, with 10 bases in between. The DNA read from the CDR3 is TGCACCTGCAGTGCACGGCAGGGGATTTCCAACGAAAGATTATTT. Protein: CTCSARQGISNERLF. The full CDR3 protein is CTCSARQGISNERLFF.

This clone turned up a few times. Genes and germline come from the mouse. The read terminates 1 residue ahead of where the CDR3 ends, so the germline J gene completes it. The chain couples TRBV23 to TRBJ2-7; whether TRBD1, the table's D call, matches the DNA was not checked. This CDR3 has 14 amino acids. The germline gives CDR1 KGHTA, CDR2 FQNQQP. Partial CDR3 DNA: TGCTCCAGCAGTCATAAGGACAGCTCCTATGAACAGTAC. Its protein product is CSSSHKDSSYEQY. The CDR3 as a whole reads CSSSHKDSSYEQYF. The variable domain in full, completed from reference TRBV23 and TRBJ2-7, reads DAAVTQKPRYLIKMKGQEAEMKCIPEKGHTAVFWYQQKQSKELKFLIYFQNQQPLDQIDMVKERFSAVCPSSSLCSLGIRTCEAEDSALYLCSSSHKDSSYEQYFGPGTRLTVL.

In the case of this clone: Gene names and germline refer to mouse. The observed sequence ends 1 residue before the CDR3 terminus, with the missing tail filled in from the germline J gene. The V gene is TRBV3, the J gene TRBJ1-5; D might be TRBD1 (5 bases). The CDR3 has 13 amino acids. The germline gives CDR1 SNHLY, CDR2 FYNGKV (reference sequence). The V end lost 3 bases, the J end lost 5 bases, and 8 bases lay between the germline ends. This CDR3 is CASSFGRDQAPLF. CDR3 DNA, as far as it was read: TGTGCCAGCAGCTTTGGCAGGGACCAGGCTCCGCTT.

Details on this clone: The gene names here belong to mouse. The read finishes 1 residue shy of the CDR3 end, and the germline J gene is used to complete it. This chain joins TRBV13-3 and TRBJ2-4, with 9 nucleotides matching TRBD2. The CDR3 totals 13 residues. V gave up 7 bases and J gave up 4 bases; unmatched junction bases: 4. Germline CDR1 and CDR2: NNHDY and SYVADS. The sequenced CDR3 bases are TGTGCCAGCCCTCTGGGGGGGGAAAACACCTTGTAC. It specifies CASPLGGENTLY. The full CDR3 is CASPLGGENTLYF.